These 27 T cell receptor beta chains came from one sample sequenced in a study of T cells expressing NK-cell markers. Each CDR3 protein gets one entry in TCRdb, which reprocessed the 5' RACE reads and gives no DNA. Found here are 550,000 to 600,000 distinct CDR3 sequences; the top ten clones hold around 4%. Sequenced input: blood T cells: a sorted CD56 or NKG2C T cell subset, CD4+ or CD8+ T cells, or bulk PBMC T cells (not recorded which). The receptors were gathered from a man in his late teens or twenties in good health.

The chain couples TRBV6-5 to TRBJ2-3. Germline lookup yields CDR1 MNHEY and CDR2 SVGAGI. The CDR3 is 17 residues long. This CDR3 reads CASSYGEGRRSTDTQYF.

The rearrangement uses TRBV6-2 or TRBV6-3 and TRBJ1-5; TCRdb lists TRBD1, though no DNA is available to test this call. CDR3 size: 17 residues. Germline-derived CDR1 and CDR2 are MNHEY and SVGEGT. The CDR3 sequence is CASSYSETGGRGQPQHF.

CDR3 loop: CASSYSLQDYNEQFF. The rearrangement joins TRBV6-5 to TRBJ2-1. In germline, CDR1 is MNHEY, CDR2 SVGAGI. This CDR3 is built from 15 residues.

J is TRBJ2-2 and V is TRBV2. Germline V gene data show CDR1 as SNHLY and CDR2 as FYNNEI. This CDR3 is 15 amino acids long. CDR3 sequence: CASSEWQRNTGELFF.

The V gene is TRBV5-1, the J gene TRBJ2-1; checking the TCRdb D call of TRBD1 is not possible without DNA. The CDR3 spans 15 residues. The germline V gene has CDR1 SGHRS and CDR2 YFSETQ. The CDR3 sequence is CASSLGQGAYNEQFF.

CDR3 amino acids: CASRLSGLSTDTQYF. This chain uses TRBV12-3 or TRBV12-4 with TRBJ2-3. This CDR3 contains 15 residues.

V usage is TRBV12-3 or TRBV12-4 and J usage is TRBJ2-1; TCRdb's D call of TRBD1 is untestable without DNA. The CDR3 contains 15 residues. This CDR3 reads CASSLEGVGYNEQFF.

The chain employs TRBV7-3 and TRBJ2-3; as DNA is missing, the TRBD1 call by TCRdb cannot be tested. The CDR3 loop spans 14 amino acids. Germline V gives CDR1 SGHTA, CDR2 FQGTGA. The chain's CDR3 is CASSLTGGPDTQYF.

The rearrangement links TRBV12-5 to TRBJ1-5; with no DNA, the TCRdb D assignment of TRBD1 cannot be verified. The germline gives CDR1 LGHNT, CDR2 FRNRAP. This CDR3 is 14 amino acids long. CDR3: CASGLGPGDQPQHF.

CDR3 residues: CASSQVGQGFYNEQFF. V gene TRBV3-1 combines with J gene TRBJ2-1; TCRdb returns TRBD1, unconfirmable since there is no DNA. Germline V gives CDR1 LGHDT, CDR2 YNNKEL (reference sequence). This CDR3 has 16 amino acids.

The V and J genes are TRBV7-9 and TRBJ2-5; lacking DNA, the TRBD1 call made by TCRdb goes unchecked. This CDR3 has 17 amino acids. The germline gives CDR1 SEHNR, CDR2 FQNEAQ (reference sequence). This CDR3 is CASSLAGQLLRQETQYF. The whole variable domain, remainder taken from reference TRBV7-9 and TRBJ2-5, is DTGVSQNPRHKITKRGQNVTFRCDPISEHNRLYWYRQTLGQGPEFLTYFQNEAQLEKSRLLSDRFSAERPKGSFSTLEIQRTEQGDSAMYLCASSLAGQLLRQETQYFGPGTRLLVL.

The J gene is TRBJ2-3, the V gene TRBV11-2; TCRdb names TRBD1, which stays unverified in the absence of DNA. The CDR3 totals 16 residues. Per the germline V gene, CDR1 is SGHAT and CDR2 is FQNNGV. CDR3 sequence reads: CASSFRDPYLGDTQYF.

The chain combines TRBV24-1 with TRBJ2-3; as DNA is missing, the TRBD2 call by TCRdb cannot be tested. Germline assignment: CDR1 KGHDR and CDR2 SFDVKD. CDR3 length: 16 amino acids. CDR3 in amino acids: CATSDLAGESTDTQYF.

The V and J genes are TRBV30 and TRBJ2-7. CDR1 and CDR2 (germline): GTSNPN, SVGIG (reference sequence). The CDR3 is 11 amino acids. The CDR3 is CAWTDTYEQYF.

The chain has TRBV7-8 and TRBJ2-7; as DNA is missing, the TRBD2 call by TCRdb cannot be tested. The CDR3 covers 17 residues. Looked up from germline, CDR1 is SGHVS and CDR2 is FQNEAQ. CDR3: CASSLPTVQGPDYEQYF.

The rearrangement links TRBV12-3 or TRBV12-4 to TRBJ2-1; TCRdb lists TRBD2, though no DNA is available to test this call. CDR3 length: 17 residues. The CDR3 protein is CASSRDLLAPLGDEQFF.

The chain combines TRBV12-3 or TRBV12-4 with TRBJ2-5; the D gene TCRdb calls, TRBD1, cannot be checked with no DNA. The CDR3 spans 15 residues. CDR3 loop: CASSSFQGRGETQYF.

The chain carries TRBV5-5 and TRBJ2-3. The CDR3 is 14 residues long. Germline-derived CDR1 and CDR2 are SGHKS and YYEKEE (reference sequence). CDR3 sequence: CASSFRASTDTQYF.

The chain combines TRBV29-1 with TRBJ1-2. Germline V gene lookup returns CDR1 SQVTM and CDR2 ANQGSEA. The CDR3 covers 11 residues. The CDR3 region is CSVAGVLGYTF.

The V call is TRBV11-2, the J call TRBJ2-3; TCRdb's D call, TRBD2, is unchecked because there is no DNA. This CDR3 has 15 residues. Germline V gene lookup returns CDR1 SGHAT and CDR2 FQNNGV. CDR3 region: CASSPSGRIPDTQYF.

The V call is TRBV6-2 or TRBV6-3, the J call TRBJ2-1; lacking DNA, the TRBD2 call made by TCRdb goes unchecked. Germline values: CDR1 MNHEY, CDR2 SVGEGT. This CDR3 is built from 13 residues. The CDR3 is CASRSSGNNEQFF.

The chain couples TRBV5-5 to TRBJ2-5; as DNA is missing, the TRBD1 call by TCRdb cannot be tested. Germline-derived CDR1 and CDR2 are SGHKS and YYEKEE (reference sequence). The CDR3 is 15 amino acids. CDR3: CASSPNGGNQETQYF.

This chain links TRBV20-1 with TRBJ2-4; TCRdb returns TRBD2, unconfirmable since there is no DNA. Germline V CDR1 and CDR2: DFQATT, SNEGSKA (reference sequence). The CDR3 spans 14 residues. The CDR3: CSAGLAGTKNIQYF.

This sequence joins TRBV20-1 and TRBJ2-7; without DNA, the TCRdb call of TRBD2 cannot be checked. This CDR3 is built from 15 residues. Germline lookup yields CDR1 DFQATT and CDR2 SNEGSKA (reference sequence). CDR3 loop: CSARDLASGNYEQYF.

The V call is TRBV7-8, the J call TRBJ2-6. Germline CDR1 is SGHVS and CDR2 is FQNEAQ. CDR3 length: 18 residues. The CDR3 here is CASSLYREKSSGANVLTF. Using reference TRBV7-8 and TRBJ2-6 for the parts outside the CDR3, the full variable domain is GAGVSQSPRYKVAKRGQDVALRCDPISGHVSLFWYQQALGQGPEFLTYFQNEAQLDKSGLPSDRFFAERPEGSVSTLKIQRTQQEDSAVYLCASSLYREKSSGANVLTFGAGSRLTVL.

The CDR3 loop is CATGTEGGTEAFF. The V call is TRBV24-1, the J call TRBJ1-1; TCRdb's assignment of TRBD1 cannot be checked, as there is no DNA. CDR3 length: 13 amino acids. Germline V CDR1 and CDR2: KGHDR, SFDVKD.

This sequence joins TRBV25-1 and TRBJ1-2; TCRdb's D call of TRBD1 is untestable without DNA. The CDR3 is 13 amino acids. CDR1 and CDR2 (germline): MGHDK, SYGVNS. Here the CDR3 reads CASSPGQGHGYTF.